This TCR beta chain was identified during a study of blood T cell repertoires in COVID-19. On the study more broadly: Acute-phase and convalescent COVID-19 samples originated in the United States, Italy and Spain. T cells, B-cell-depleted T cells, or PBMCs supplied cDNA or gDNA.

The CDR3 loop spans 15 amino acids. Per germline, CDR1 MNHEY and CDR2 SVGAGI. J gave up 6 bases and V 5 bases, and 4 bases lay outside the gene matches. Authors' processing steps: It was from reference gene primer amplification that nucleated cell counts were estimated. Profiling relied on immunoSEQ multiplex PCR, and the TCRdb table lists in-frame clones only, not all of them. That table is the source of V, J and clone size, and D and trimming were worked out from the DNA. Altogether some 150,000 clones are present, just under 85% being singletons, with the ten largest covering approximately 2.7%. The sequence derives from a woman aged 40 to 50 with active or convalescent COVID-19. Sequencing input: peripheral blood. The chain employs TRBV6-5 and TRBJ2-2, with 12 positions matching TRBD1. CDR3 nucleotides: TGTGCCAGCAGTCGGGACAGGGGGCCTCCCGGGGAGCTGTTTTTT. The encoded protein is CASSRDRGPPGELFF.